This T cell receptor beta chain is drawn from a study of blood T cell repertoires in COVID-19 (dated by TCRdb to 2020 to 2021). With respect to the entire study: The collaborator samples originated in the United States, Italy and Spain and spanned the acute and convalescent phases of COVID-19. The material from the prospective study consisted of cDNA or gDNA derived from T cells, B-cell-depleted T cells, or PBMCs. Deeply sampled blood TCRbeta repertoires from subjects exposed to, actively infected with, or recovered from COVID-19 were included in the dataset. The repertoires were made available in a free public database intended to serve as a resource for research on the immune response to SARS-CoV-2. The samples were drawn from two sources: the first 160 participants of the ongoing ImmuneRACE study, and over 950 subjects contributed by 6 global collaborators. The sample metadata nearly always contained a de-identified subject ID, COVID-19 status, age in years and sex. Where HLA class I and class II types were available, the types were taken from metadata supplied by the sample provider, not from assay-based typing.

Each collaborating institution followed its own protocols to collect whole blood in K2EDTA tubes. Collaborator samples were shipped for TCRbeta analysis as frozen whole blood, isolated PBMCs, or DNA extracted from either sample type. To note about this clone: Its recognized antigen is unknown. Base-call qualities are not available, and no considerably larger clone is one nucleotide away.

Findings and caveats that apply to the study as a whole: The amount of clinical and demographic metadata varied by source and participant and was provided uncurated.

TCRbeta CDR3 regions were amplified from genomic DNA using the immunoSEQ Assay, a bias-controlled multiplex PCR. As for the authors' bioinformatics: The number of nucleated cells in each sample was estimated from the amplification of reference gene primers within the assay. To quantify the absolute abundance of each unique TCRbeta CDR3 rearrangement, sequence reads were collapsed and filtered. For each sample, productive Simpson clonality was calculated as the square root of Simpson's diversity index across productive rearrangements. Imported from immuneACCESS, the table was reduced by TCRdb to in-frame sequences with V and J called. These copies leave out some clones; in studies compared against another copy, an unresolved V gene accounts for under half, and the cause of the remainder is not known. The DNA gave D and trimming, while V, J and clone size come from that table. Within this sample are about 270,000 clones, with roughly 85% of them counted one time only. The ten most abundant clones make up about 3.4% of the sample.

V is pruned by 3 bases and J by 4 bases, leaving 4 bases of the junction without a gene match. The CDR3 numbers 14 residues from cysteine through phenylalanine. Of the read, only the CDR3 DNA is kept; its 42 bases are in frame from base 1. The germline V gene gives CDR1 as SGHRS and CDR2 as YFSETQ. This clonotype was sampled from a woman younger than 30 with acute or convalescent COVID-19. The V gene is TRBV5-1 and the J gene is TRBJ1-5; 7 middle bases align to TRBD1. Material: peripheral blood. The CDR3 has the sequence CASSSGTENQPQHF. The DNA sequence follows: TGCGCCAGCAGCTCCGGGACAGAGAATCAGCCCCAGCATTTT.